Below are 26 T cell receptor beta chains sequenced from a single sample in a study of breast tumors, draining lymph nodes, adjacent tissues. One entry per CDR3 protein, called by TCRdb with MiXCR from the multiplex PCR reads. The sample records fewer than 140,000 distinct CDR3 sequences, 30% being singletons. Breast cancer patients provided tissue from their axillary draining lymph nodes. Sequencing was carried out using axillary lymph node tissue. The receptors shown here come from a female donor with breast cancer. Some clones in this sample may be carry-over from other donors' samples.

This clonotype was observed a few times. A clone one base away is much larger, so this may be a read error. The gene calls are TRBV20-1 and TRBJ1-3; tentative D call: TRBD1 (5 bases). V lost 7 bases and J 6 bases, leaving 22 bases between the germline ends. The CDR3 totals 15 residues. Germline assignment: CDR1 DFQATT and CDR2 SNEGSKA (reference sequence). CDR3 sequence reads: CSVVRRALQANTIYF. In DNA form, the CDR3 reads TGCAGTGTGGTCCGAAGGGCCTTACAGGCAAACACCATATATTTT.

The V and J genes are TRBV5-4 and TRBJ1-3; D is ambiguous. CDR1 is SGHNT and CDR2 is YYREEE in the germline V gene (reference sequence). The V gene lost 4 bases and the J gene lost 2 bases, with 10 bases spanning the gap. This CDR3 comprises 14 residues. The CDR3 coding sequence is TGTGCCAGCAGCCCGGCACTAGCTGGAAACACCATATATTTT. Protein: CASSPALAGNTIYF.

This clonotype was counted many times. The V call is TRBV19, the J call TRBJ1-2, with TRBD1 matching 9 bases. Trimming cost V 1 base and J 6 bases; bases outside gene matches: 12. CDR3 length: 17 amino acids. Germline CDR1 reads LNHDA; CDR2 reads SQIVND (reference sequence). The chain's CDR3 is CASSIGGTGMSSNGYTF. CDR3 sequence (DNA): TGTGCCAGTAGTATAGGGGGGACAGGGATGAGTTCGAATGGCTACACCTTC. The full variable domain, in which reference TRBV19 and TRBJ1-2 provide the parts outside the CDR3, is DGGITQSPKYLFRKEGQNVTLSCEQNLNHDAMYWYRQDPGQGLRLIYYSQIVNDFQKGDIAEGYSVSREKKESFPLTVTSAQKNPTAFYLCASSIGGTGMSSNGYTFGSGTRLTVV.

This clonotype was counted ten times or more. The V call is TRBV7-2, the J call TRBJ2-7; 10 nucleotides align to TRBD2. Germline V gene data show CDR1 as SGHTA and CDR2 as FQGNSA. The CDR3 runs to 14 residues. Trimming cost V 4 bases and J 2 bases; bases outside gene matches: 2. CDR3 coding DNA: TGTGCCAGCAGCTCCCTAGCGGGGGCCTACGAGCAGTACTTC. Translation gives CASSSLAGAYEQYF.

The J gene is TRBJ2-1, the V gene TRBV14; 9 bases agree with TRBD2. CDR3 size: 14 residues. Germline V gene sequence: CDR1 SGHDN, CDR2 FVKESK. CDR3 protein: CALPGLALYNEQFF. CDR3 bases: TGTGCTCTACCGGGACTAGCTTTATACAATGAGCAGTTCTTC.

On this clonotype: Possible read error: a much larger clone is one base away. The rearrangement uses TRBV7-9 and TRBJ1-3; D not resolved. V gave up 10 bases and J gave up 4 bases, with 8 bases separating them. The CDR3 has 11 amino acids. Germline-derived CDR1 and CDR2 are SEHNR and FQNEAQ (reference sequence). The DNA for the CDR3 is TGTGCCACCTTGTGGGGAAACACCATATATTTT. Translated: CATLWGNTIYF.

Concerning this clonotype itself: At one end, the junction sequence differs from germline, possibly due to a read error. This chain links TRBV7-3 with TRBJ2-1; D perhaps matches TRBD1 (5 bases). The V gene's germline CDR1 is SGHTA and CDR2 FQGTGA. The CDR3 length is 13 residues. The DNA of the CDR3 is TGTGCCGGCAGCTTAGCAGGGTACAATGAGCAGCTCTTC. This gives the protein CAGSLAGYNEQLF.

This clonotype was counted ten times or more. One base away lies a much larger clone, so this may be a sequencing read error. The rearrangement links TRBV7-8 to TRBJ1-6; 8 positions match TRBD1. Germline V gene sequence: CDR1 SGHVS, CDR2 FQNEAQ. The CDR3 runs to 18 residues. The CDR3 sequence: CASSLAGTGSSYNPPLHF. The DNA for the CDR3 is TGTGCCAGCAGCTTGGCCGGGACAGGCAGCTCCTATAATCCACCCCTCCACTTT.

This clonotype was recorded at least ten times. The rearrangement joins TRBV14 to TRBJ1-2; D not resolved. The V and J ends lost 0 bases and 1 base respectively, with 9 bases between them. This CDR3 contains 15 residues. Per the germline V gene, CDR1 is SGHDN and CDR2 is FVKESK. CDR3 protein: CASSQDSTVNYGYTF. The CDR3 DNA follows: TGTGCCAGCAGCCAAGATTCAACAGTTAACTATGGCTACACCTTC.

As for this clonotype: Mismatch with germline at one junction end may stem from a read error. V is TRBV24-1 and J is TRBJ1-5; D unclear. The CDR3 contains 13 residues. Germline V lookup: CDR1 KGHDR, CDR2 SFDVKD. In DNA form, the CDR3 reads TGTGCCACCAGTTTGGATTTAATTCAGCCCCAGCATTTC. Protein: CATSLDLIQPQHF.

This clonotype was observed many times. The V call is TRBV28, the J call TRBJ2-7; D is possibly TRBD2 (5 bases). The length of the CDR3 is 15 residues. V dropped 5 bases and J dropped 5 bases, with 19 bases sitting between them. The germline V gene has CDR1 MDHEN and CDR2 SYDVKM. CDR3 residues: CASSTPGKVRHEQYF. The CDR3, as DNA: TGTGCCAGCAGTACGCCCGGGAAAGTTAGGCACGAGCAGTACTTC.

The genes are TRBV12-3 or TRBV12-4 and TRBJ1-2; D not resolved. The V end lost 9 bases, the J end lost 5 bases, and 19 bases lay between the germline ends. This CDR3 spans 14 amino acids. The DNA for the CDR3 is TGTGCCAGGAGTACCACCGGCGGATTATATGGCTACACCTTC. Translated: CARSTTGGLYGYTF.

This clonotype was observed at least ten times. This CDR3 is CASSSPGTVFYGYTF. The CDR3 DNA sequence: TGTGCCAGTAGTAGCCCAGGGACGGTTTTCTATGGCTACACCTTC. The rearrangement links TRBV19 to TRBJ1-2; the D gene is possibly TRBD1 (5 bases). Germline CDR1 reads LNHDA; CDR2 reads SQIVND (reference sequence). The CDR3 is 15 residues long. Between the trimmed V and J ends, which lost 4 bases and 4 bases, there was a span of 16 bases. The whole variable domain, filled in from reference TRBV19 and TRBJ1-2, reads DGGITQSPKYLFRKEGQNVTLSCEQNLNHDAMYWYRQDPGQGLRLIYYSQIVNDFQKGDIAEGYSVSREKKESFPLTVTSAQKNPTAFYLCASSSPGTVFYGYTFGSGTRLTVV.

The table lists this clonotype with many counts. The V gene is TRBV2, the J gene TRBJ1-1, with D maybe TRBD1 (5 bases). V lost 4 bases, J lost 5 bases, and 8 bases lay in between. The CDR3 runs 12 residues. Germline V gives CDR1 SNHLY, CDR2 FYNNEI. CDR3 in amino acids: CASSAGNTEAFF. CDR3 DNA: TGTGCCAGCAGTGCAGGGAATACTGAAGCTTTCTTT. The entire variable domain, with the rest obtained from reference TRBV2 and TRBJ1-1, is as follows: EPEVTQTPSHQVTQMGQEVILRCVPISNHLYFYWYRQILGQKVEFLVSFYNNEISEKSEIFDDQFSVERPDGSNFTLKIRSTKLEDSAMYFCASSAGNTEAFFGQGTRLTVV.

This clonotype was counted ten times or more. The rearrangement links TRBV7-9 to TRBJ2-2; 7 nucleotides agree with TRBD1. With V trimmed by 0 bases and J by 4 bases, 5 bases remained unmatched. The CDR3 covers 16 residues. From germline, CDR1 is SEHNR and CDR2 FQNEAQ (reference sequence). The CDR3 protein is CASSLALAGGTGELFF. The CDR3 DNA reads as TGTGCCAGCAGCTTAGCTTTGGCAGGGGGCACCGGGGAGCTGTTTTTT.

This clonotype was recorded at least ten times. The CDR3 region has the DNA TGTGCCACCAGCAGAGATAAAGGGTTCGGTCAGCCCCAGCATTTT. Residues: CATSRDKGFGQPQHF. The V call is TRBV15, the J call TRBJ1-5; no clear D gene. Germline V CDR1 and CDR2: LNHNV, YYDKDF (reference sequence). With 0 bases removed from V and 6 bases from J, the gap between germline ends came to 12 bases. The CDR3 has 15 residues.

This chain's CDR3 is CASSLWKDRGETQYF. CDR3 nucleotide sequence: TGTGCCAGCTCACTTTGGAAGGACAGGGGCGAGACCCAGTACTTC. The chain employs TRBV7-9 and TRBJ2-5; 9 positions agree with TRBD1. Trimming at V came to 8 bases and at J to 5 bases, leaving 12 bases not matched to a gene. Germline CDR1 is SEHNR and CDR2 is FQNEAQ (reference sequence). This CDR3 is built from 15 residues.

The sample holds many counts of this clonotype. The chain couples TRBV7-2 to TRBJ1-2; no definite D call. Germline CDR1 is SGHTA and CDR2 is FQGNSA. V shed 8 bases and J shed 4 bases, with 23 bases lying between them. The CDR3 has 16 amino acids. The CDR3 DNA reads as TGTGCCAGCGGCCCCACGTTGAGGCAGACAACCTATGGCTACACCTTC. Protein sequence: CASGPTLRQTTYGYTF.

This clonotype was seen a few times. The chain employs TRBV6-1 and TRBJ2-1, with 12 bases aligning to TRBD2. This CDR3 is 19 amino acids long. Germline-derived CDR1 and CDR2 are MNHNS and SASEGT. After removal of 4 bases from V and 2 bases from J, the junction contained 12 bases not matched to a gene. Here the CDR3 reads CASSGPRTSGTPTYNEQFF. The CDR3 DNA sequence: TGTGCCAGCAGTGGACCCCGGACTAGCGGGACCCCGACCTACAATGAGCAGTTCTTC.

This clonotype was found many times. The rearrangement links TRBV24-1 to TRBJ2-3, with TRBD2 matching 14 bases. Unmatched junction bases numbered 3, after V lost 4 bases and J lost 4 bases. In germline, CDR1 is KGHDR, CDR2 SFDVKD. This CDR3 is 16 amino acids long. DNA for the CDR3: TGTGCCACCAGTGAGGGGACTAGCGGGGGTGCAGATACGCAGTATTTT. It yields the protein CATSEGTSGGADTQYF.

The sample holds many counts of this clonotype. V usage is TRBV19 and J usage is TRBJ1-5; D unclear. The V end lost 0 bases, the J end lost 0 bases, and 21 bases lay between the germline ends. Germline CDR1 LNHDA, CDR2 SQIVND (reference sequence). This CDR3 has 20 amino acids. CDR3 nucleotides: TGTGCCAGTAGTATAGATCTTGAGGGATCTCCGAATTATAGCAATCAGCCCCAGCATTTT. Its translation: CASSIDLEGSPNYSNQPQHF. Using reference TRBV19 and TRBJ1-5 for the parts outside the CDR3, the full variable domain is DGGITQSPKYLFRKEGQNVTLSCEQNLNHDAMYWYRQDPGQGLRLIYYSQIVNDFQKGDIAEGYSVSREKKESFPLTVTSAQKNPTAFYLCASSIDLEGSPNYSNQPQHFGDGTRLSIL.

This clonotype appeared once. The junction departs from germline at one end; a sequencing error may be responsible. The chain couples TRBV14 to TRBJ2-1; tentatively, D is TRBD1 (7 bases). The CDR3 covers 14 residues. Germline values: CDR1 SGHDN, CDR2 FVKESK. The CDR3 nucleotides read TGTGCCAGCAGCCGCGGCAGGGGGGTCCTTGAGCAGTCCTTC. It yields the protein CASSRGRGVLEQSF.

This clonotype was seen many times. V usage is TRBV7-6 and J usage is TRBJ2-5; 8 positions match TRBD2. Germline-derived CDR1 and CDR2 are SGHVS and FNYEAQ. This CDR3 comprises 15 residues. V lost 1 base, J lost 5 bases, and 6 bases stayed unmatched. The CDR3 loop reads CASSLDGTSGETQYF. The CDR3 DNA is TGTGCCAGCAGCTTAGACGGGACTAGTGGGGAGACCCAGTACTTC.

This clonotype was detected only a few times. A much larger clone is a single base away; this may be a read error. The CDR3 DNA reads TGCAGTGCTTTCAGGGTTTCCGGATATGCCTACACCTTC. It yields the protein CSAFRVSGYAYTF. The rearrangement links TRBV20-1 to TRBJ1-2; tentatively, D is TRBD1 (5 bases). The CDR3 has 13 amino acids. The germline V gene has CDR1 DFQATT and CDR2 SNEGSKA (reference sequence).

This clonotype was seen many times. The chain couples TRBV20-1 to TRBJ2-7; 7 positions agree with TRBD1. V trimming: 6 bases; J trimming: 2 bases; junction bases outside the gene matches: 4. This CDR3 comprises 12 residues. Germline V gives CDR1 DFQATT, CDR2 SNEGSKA (reference sequence). The CDR3 bases are TGCAGTGCAAAACAGGGGCCCTACGAGCAGTACTTC. It specifies CSAKQGPYEQYF.

This clonotype was seen repeatedly, ten times or more. This sequence joins TRBV12-3 or TRBV12-4 and TRBJ2-5, with 10 nucleotides matching TRBD1. CDR3 size: 16 residues. V lost 4 bases and J lost 6; bases outside the gene matches: 11. CDR3 DNA: TGTGCCAGCAGTTCGGGACAGGGGACGGGTCTGCAGACCCAGTACTTC. This translates into CASSSGQGTGLQTQYF.